The sequence of this TCR beta chain was determined in a study of T-cell memory formation after mild COVID-19. Whole-study context: Each donor largely had its own TCR clusters. Findings of the study overall: Shrinking CD4+ clones were chiefly CM and EM; CD8+ ones were chiefly EMRA. CD4+ bias marked clones expanding day 15 to 37, unlike balanced contracting clones. A subset of responding clones appeared in pre-infection memory, suggesting cross-reactive memory joined.

V lost 1 base and J lost 4, with 13 bases in between. CDR1 LGHDT and CDR2 YNNKEL come from the germline V gene (reference sequence). CDR3 size: 15 residues. TCRdb ran MiXCR on the 5' RACE reads and lists one entry per CDR3 protein. In the table there are under 450,000 distinct CDR3 sequences, approximately 15% of which are singletons. On this clonotype itself: What it binds is unknown.

The chain employs TRBV3-1 and TRBJ2-5; D gene uncertain. Sequencing was carried out using PBMCs or a T cell subset sorted from them (not recorded which). The TCR comes from a man between 18 and 29 years old who had mild COVID-19 (a few samples of this study predate the infection). Cell type and time point are not known. The CDR3 sequence is CASSQAGLGPETQYF. The CDR3 nucleotides read TGTGCCAGCAGCCAAGCTGGGTTAGGCCCAGAGACCCAGTACTTC.